The present TCR beta chain was sequenced within a study of T cell responses to AZD1222 COVID-19 vaccine. Data came from immunoSEQ multiplex PCR; TCRdb stores just in-frame clones and leaves some out. This sample has 200,000 or so clones, with around 87% found just once. Between the trimmed V and J ends, which lost 7 bases and 0 bases, there was a span of 15 bases. Germline-derived CDR1 and CDR2 are SNHLY and FYNNEI. CDR3 size: 15 residues. The clonotype was recovered from an adult in good health. The specimen was peripheral blood, collected on day 0 of MenACWY control vaccination. The rearrangement joins TRBV2 to TRBJ1-2, with no clear D. CDR3 in amino acids: CASNTPDTANYGYTF. Here the CDR3 DNA reads TGTGCCAGCAATACTCCAGACACCGCTAACTATGGCTACACCTTC.